This T cell receptor beta chain was captured in a study of tumor-infiltrating lymphocytes in oesophageal squamous cell carcinoma. TCRdb used MiXCR to reprocess the PCR reads, holding one entry per CDR3 protein. The sample holds over 15,000 distinct CDR3 sequences, around half seen once. CDR3 length equals 16 residues. Germline values: CDR1 MNHEY, CDR2 SVGEGT. This clonotype was detected only a few times. A read error may account for a junction end that differs from germline. The V gene is TRBV6-2 or TRBV6-3, the J gene TRBJ1-6; D is unclear. This TCR was sampled from a male donor with esophageal squamous cell carcinoma. Material for sequencing was esophageal tumor tissue. CDR3 bases: TGTGCCAGCCCTTTGTCCGAGCATTTAGCCAAAAACATTCAGTACTTT. It yields the protein CASPLSEHLAKNIQYF.